The 21 T cell receptor beta chains below come from one sample, sequenced in a study of T-cell reconstitution after alpha-beta-depleted transplantation in children. Unique molecular identifiers tagged the TCRbeta library. From the PCR reads, TCRdb called clonotypes with MiXCR, one entry per CDR3 protein. The table has 420,000 or so distinct CDR3 sequences, approximately 10% seen once; the top ten hold approximately 5%. The sample here was PBMCs from the stem cell graft donor, taken from the stem cell graft. The receptors originated from a human donor who donated a stem cell graft to a child with acute myeloid leukemia.

V is TRBV5-1 and J is TRBJ2-3; no definite D call. The CDR3 extends over 15 amino acids. Germline V gene lookup returns CDR1 SGHRS and CDR2 YFSETQ. Trimming took off 1 base at V and 4 bases at J, with 13 bases between the two ends. The CDR3: CASSLTAIGADTQYF. CDR3 coding DNA: TGCGCCAGCAGCTTGACGGCGATCGGAGCAGATACGCAGTATTTT.

This clonotype was detected a few times. For the CDR3, the DNA is TGTGCCAGCAGACTCGGACTAGTAGGGACCGGGGAGCTGTTTTTT. It encodes CASRLGLVGTGELFF. V is TRBV7-8 and J is TRBJ2-2; TRBD2 matches at 7 bases. The CDR3 has 15 residues. Germline V gene sequence: CDR1 SGHVS, CDR2 FQNEAQ. The trim removed 6 bases at V and 5 bases at J, leaving 9 bases unmatched.

This sequence joins TRBV6-6 and TRBJ2-7; D remains ambiguous. Germline CDR1 MNHNY, CDR2 SVGAGI (reference sequence). The CDR3 consists of 12 residues. V lost 2 bases and J 5 bases, leaving 7 bases between the germline ends. For the CDR3, the DNA is TGTGCCAGCAGTTACCAGGCCCACGAGCAGTACTTC. Translated: CASSYQAHEQYF.

The chain employs TRBV2 and TRBJ1-1; D not certain. The CDR3 has 12 amino acids. Trimming took off 10 bases at V and 4 bases at J, with 13 bases between the two ends. Germline V gives CDR1 SNHLY, CDR2 FYNNEI. CDR3 DNA: TGTGCCACCTTAGATTGGAGCACTGAAGCTTTCTTT. Its translation: CATLDWSTEAFF.

This clonotype has just a few counts. The chain links TRBV6-1 to TRBJ1-1; D not certain. Trimming cost V 6 bases and J 1 base, with 6 bases left between them. CDR3 length equals 12 residues. CDR1 is MNHNS, CDR2 SASEGT, per germline. The CDR3 reads CASRKKNTEAFF. CDR3 coding DNA: TGTGCCAGCAGGAAAAAGAACACTGAAGCTTTCTTT.

The CDR3 sequence is CASSVGQTGNTIYF. DNA for the CDR3: TGTGCCAGCAGCGTAGGGCAAACTGGAAACACCATATATTTT. The rearrangement links TRBV9 to TRBJ1-3; D is undetermined. Germline V gives CDR1 SGDLS, CDR2 YYNGEE. This CDR3 spans 14 amino acids. V shed 0 bases and J shed 2 bases, with 6 bases lying between them.

This clonotype was seen a few times. V gene TRBV20-1 combines with J gene TRBJ2-3; D possibly corresponds to TRBD2 (7 bases). This CDR3 is 13 amino acids long. Trimming shortened V by 5 bases and J by 4 bases, and 13 bases separated the two germline ends. CDR1 is DFQATT and CDR2 is SNEGSKA in the germline V gene (reference sequence). The DNA of the CDR3 is TGCAGTGCTGGAGGGGGAGGGGCAGATACGCAGTATTTT. Its translation is CSAGGGGADTQYF.

The rearrangement links TRBV4-1 to TRBJ2-3; D call uncertain. Germline lookup yields CDR1 MGHRA and CDR2 YSYEKL. The V and J ends lost 2 bases and 6 bases respectively, with 9 bases between them. The CDR3 extends over 13 amino acids. The CDR3 bases are TGCGCCAGCAGCCAAATCGCGCCCGATACGCAGTATTTT. Translated: CASSQIAPDTQYF.

This clonotype was seen only a few times. J is TRBJ1-5 and V is TRBV28, with TRBD1 as a possible D gene (6 bases). V was shortened by 7 bases and J by 3 bases, with 16 bases between the two germline ends. The CDR3 contains 15 residues. The V gene's germline CDR1 is MDHEN and CDR2 SYDVKM. CDR3 region: CASNLADSSNQPQHF. CDR3 coding DNA: TGTGCCAGCAATCTGGCGGACAGCTCCAATCAGCCCCAGCATTTT.

In regard to this clonotype: At one of its ends the junction is not consistent with the germline gene, which may arise from a read error. V and J are TRBV7-9 and TRBJ2-5; no definite D call. Per germline, CDR1 SEHNR and CDR2 FQNEAQ (reference sequence). This CDR3 is built from 12 residues. The CDR3, as DNA: TGTGTCAGCAGCTTAGTTGGAGAGACCCAGTACTTC. Translating gives CVSSLVGETQYF.

V gene TRBV6-2 or TRBV6-3 combines with J gene TRBJ2-1; D uncertain. The CDR3 extends over 12 amino acids. Germline V gives CDR1 MNHEY, CDR2 SVGEGT. The germline V and J ends were trimmed by 0 bases and 8 bases, with 5 bases remaining between them. The CDR3 loop reads CASSYSVHEQFF. The CDR3 DNA is TGTGCCAGCAGTTACTCAGTTCATGAGCAGTTCTTC.

This clonotype was counted a single time. The J gene is TRBJ2-3, the V gene TRBV23-1; tentatively, D is TRBD1 or TRBD2 (5 bases each). TRBV23-1 is an open reading frame whose function is uncertain. The CDR3 spans 17 residues. The germline V and J ends were trimmed by 3 bases and 2 bases, with 18 bases remaining between them. The CDR3: CASSQPPGQELTDTQYF. The CDR3 bases are TGCGCCAGCAGTCAGCCCCCGGGGCAGGAACTCACAGATACGCAGTATTTT.

This chain connects TRBV4-1 to TRBJ2-5, with 8 bases that match TRBD1. The junction had 8 bases not matched to a gene; V was cut back by 1 base and J by 4 bases. This CDR3 comprises 16 residues. Germline V gene sequence: CDR1 MGHRA, CDR2 YSYEKL. For the CDR3, the DNA is TGCGCCAGCAGCCAAGCATATGCAGGGGGCGGAGAGACCCAGTACTTC. Its protein is CASSQAYAGGGETQYF.

V usage is TRBV6-2 or TRBV6-3 and J usage is TRBJ2-7; 9 positions match TRBD2. This CDR3 region has 18 residues. Germline assignment: CDR1 MNHEY and CDR2 SVGEGT. V trimming: 0 bases; J trimming: 4 bases; junction bases outside the gene matches: 13. CDR3 residues: CASSYSWGTSRDFYEQYF. In DNA, the CDR3 is TGTGCCAGCAGTTACTCGTGGGGGACTAGCAGAGACTTTTACGAGCAGTACTTC.

V is TRBV5-1 and J is TRBJ2-6; weak D call: TRBD1 (6 bases). CDR3 length equals 16 residues. Germline CDR1 reads SGHRS; CDR2 reads YFSETQ. Trimming removed 0 bases from V and 3 bases from J, with 10 bases in between. The CDR3 DNA follows: TGCGCCAGCAGCTTGGTCCAGGGGATTGGGGCCAACGTCCTGACTTTC. Protein sequence: CASSLVQGIGANVLTF.

This clonotype was counted between two and nine times. The rearrangement uses TRBV6-2 or TRBV6-3 and TRBJ1-2; 8 bases map to TRBD1. V trimming: 8 bases; J trimming: 4 bases; junction bases outside the gene matches: 3. Germline assignment: CDR1 MNHEY and CDR2 SVGEGT. This CDR3 is 12 amino acids long. The CDR3 protein is CASWDRSYGYTF. The CDR3, as DNA: TGTGCCAGCTGGGACAGGAGCTATGGCTACACCTTC.

Points on this clonotype: Its ends do not fully match the called genes, so a read error is possible. This chain links TRBV6-2 or TRBV6-3 with TRBJ2-7; D possibly matches TRBD1 or TRBD2 (5 bases each). The CDR3 is made up of 16 amino acids. Germline CDR1 MNHEY, CDR2 SVGEGT. The CDR3 protein is CASSSLRDVRLHDQYF. CDR3 coding DNA: TGTGCCAGCAGTTCCCTCCGGGACGTACGTCTCCACGACCAGTACTTC.

This clonotype was counted ten times or more. The rearrangement joins TRBV12-3 or TRBV12-4 to TRBJ2-1; the D gene could be TRBD1 or TRBD2 (5 bases each). CDR3 length: 14 amino acids. The ends were cut back, 6 bases at V and 3 bases at J, with 12 bases in the middle. The chain's CDR3 is CASRAEGIYNEQFF. The CDR3 coding sequence is TGTGCCAGCAGGGCAGAGGGGATCTACAATGAGCAGTTCTTC.

This clonotype has a handful of counts. The chain employs TRBV12-3 or TRBV12-4 and TRBJ2-1, with a possible D match to TRBD1 (6 bases). V was cut by 7 bases and J by 5 bases, with 9 bases left in between. This CDR3 comprises 12 residues. The chain's CDR3 is CASMAGDNEQFF. CDR3 DNA: TGTGCCAGCATGGCAGGGGACAATGAGCAGTTCTTC.

In the case of this clonotype: The junction shows a germline mismatch at one end, possibly a read error. The chain has TRBV20-1 and TRBJ2-2, with TRBD2 matching over 11 bases. The CDR3 is 16 residues long. CDR1 DFQATT and CDR2 SNEGSKA come from the germline V gene (reference sequence). This CDR3 is CTASPSGGSNTGELFF. CDR3 DNA sequence: TGCACTGCTAGTCCTAGCGGGGGGTCTAACACCGGGGAGCTGTTTTTT.

This rearrangement joins TRBV14 to TRBJ1-1; 12 nucleotides align to TRBD1. J lost 1 base, V lost 4 bases, and 4 bases had no gene match. CDR1 and CDR2 (germline): SGHDN, FVKESK. The CDR3 contains 16 residues. The CDR3 region has the DNA TGTGCCAGCAGCCGACCGGGACAGGGGGCGAACACTGAAGCTTTCTTT. This gives the protein CASSRPGQGANTEAFF.